Shown below are 16 T cell receptor beta chains from a single sample sequenced in a study of blood T cell repertoires in COVID-19. TCRdb keeps only in-frame clones here, not all; method: immunoSEQ multiplex PCR. This table has 250,000 to 400,000 clones, around 89% appearing once. The material sequenced was peripheral blood. Every receptor here comes from a young woman with COVID-19, enrolled during active disease.

The J gene is TRBJ2-7, the V gene TRBV14, with a possible D match to TRBD1 (6 bases). The germline V gene has CDR1 SGHDN and CDR2 FVKESK. The CDR3 is 11 residues long. V was pared by 3 bases and J by 8 bases, with 8 bases between. CDR3 sequence reads: CASSHQGKQYF. The DNA for the CDR3 is TGTGCCAGCAGCCACCAGGGGAAGCAGTACTTC.

This clone was counted once. This sequence joins TRBV18 and TRBJ1-6; 8 bases line up with TRBD1. The CDR3 has 13 amino acids. Germline V gene sequence: CDR1 KGHSH, CDR2 LQKENI. The trim removed 6 bases at V and 7 bases at J, leaving 2 bases unmatched. CDR3 region: CASSGDRNSPLHF. The CDR3 DNA reads as TGTGCCAGCTCGGGGGACAGGAATTCACCCCTCCACTTT.

The gene calls are TRBV29-1 and TRBJ2-1; 9 bases agree with TRBD2. Germline loops: CDR1 SQVTM, CDR2 ANQGSEA. V trimming: 6 bases; J trimming: 5 bases; junction bases outside the gene matches: 8. CDR3 length: 14 amino acids. The CDR3 nucleotides are TGCAGCGTCGGGGGCCTAGCGGGGCACAATGAGCAGTTCTTC. Residues: CSVGGLAGHNEQFF.

V usage is TRBV11-2 and J usage is TRBJ1-4, with TRBD1 matching 8 bases. The CDR3 consists of 15 residues. Germline lookup yields CDR1 SGHAT and CDR2 FQNNGV. The ends lost 5 bases at V and 7 bases at J; junction bases unmatched: 9. CDR3 bases: TGTGCCAGCAGCGCTGGACAGGGAGCGGTTGAAAAACTGTTTTTT. The encoded protein is CASSAGQGAVEKLFF.

The sample holds one count of this clone. This chain links TRBV7-9 with TRBJ2-2; TRBD1 might be the D (5 bases). The CDR3 has 13 residues. V dropped 5 bases and J dropped 3 bases, with 7 bases sitting between them. Germline CDR1 is SEHNR and CDR2 is FQNEAQ (reference sequence). CDR3 nucleotide sequence: TGTGCCAGCAGCCAGACAGACACCGGGGAGCTGTTTTTT. This codes for CASSQTDTGELFF.

Remarks on this clone: This specimen includes other DNA sequences encoding the same CDR3. The chain is built from TRBV27 and TRBJ1-5; D uncertain. V was clipped by 5 bases and J by 2 bases, with 4 bases between them. The CDR3 is made up of 12 amino acids. Germline V gives CDR1 MNHEY, CDR2 SMNVEV (reference sequence). The CDR3 nucleotides read TGTGCCAGCAGTCAGGGCAATCAGCCCCAGCATTTT. The encoded protein is CASSQGNQPQHF.

The chain is built from TRBV29-1 and TRBJ1-2; 7 bases line up with TRBD1. The V and J ends lost 4 bases and 4 bases, in that order; junction bases with no gene match: 6. Germline CDR1 is SQVTM and CDR2 is ANQGSEA. The CDR3 runs 13 residues. The CDR3 nucleotides are TGCAGCGTTGGCCAGGGGGTACGCTATGGCTACACCTTC. Its translation: CSVGQGVRYGYTF.

The chain's CDR3 is CASSRGYEQYF. The CDR3 nucleotides are TGTGCCAGCTCCAGAGGCTACGAGCAGTACTTC. The chain combines TRBV11-3 with TRBJ2-7; D gene uncertain. The CDR3 has 11 residues. Germline V gene data show CDR1 as SGHNT and CDR2 as YENEEA. Trimming pared 8 bases from V and 3 bases from J, leaving 8 bases between.

This chain joins TRBV15 and TRBJ1-2, with 8 nucleotides matching TRBD1. The V segment lost 0 bases and the J segment 6 bases; nucleotides outside the gene matches: 6. The length of the CDR3 is 15 residues. Looked up from germline, CDR1 is LNHNV and CDR2 is YYDKDF (reference sequence). The DNA of the CDR3 is TGTGCCACCAGCAGAGATCCCCAGGGGGCCAATGGCTACACCTTC. This encodes CATSRDPQGANGYTF.

This chain uses TRBV18 with TRBJ2-1; D might be TRBD1 (6 bases). Germline CDR1 reads KGHSH; CDR2 reads LQKENI. This CDR3 has 11 amino acids. V was shortened by 2 bases and J by 10 bases, with 6 bases between the two germline ends. CDR3 loop: CASSPGTEQFF. For the CDR3, the DNA is TGTGCCAGCTCACCAGGGACAGAGCAGTTCTTC.

The chain couples TRBV3-1 (or the pseudogene TRBV3-2) to TRBJ1-2; no firm D call. The CDR3 length is 13 residues. The germline V gene has CDR1 LGHDT and CDR2 YNNKEL (reference sequence). Trimming removed 2 bases at V and 5 bases at J, with 9 bases between. In DNA, the CDR3 is TGTGCCAGCAGCCAATTTGGTCAGTATGGCTACACCTTC. Its translation: CASSQFGQYGYTF.

This chain joins TRBV7-9 and TRBJ1-2; TRBD1 agrees at 10 bases. The V gene's germline CDR1 is SEHNR and CDR2 FQNEAQ (reference sequence). This CDR3 has 15 residues. After removal of 5 bases from V and 4 bases from J, the junction contained 7 bases not matched to a gene. The CDR3 reads CASSRQGAVVYGYTF. The CDR3 DNA sequence: TGTGCCAGCAGCCGACAGGGGGCCGTCGTCTATGGCTACACCTTC.

This clone was seen only once. V is TRBV7-9 and J is TRBJ1-3; 10 bases line up with TRBD1. The CDR3 contains 17 residues. The germline CDR1 and CDR2 sequences are SEHNR and FQNEAQ (reference sequence). V lost 2 bases and J lost 0; bases outside the gene matches: 4. CDR3 sequence (DNA): TGTGCCAGCAGCTTACCGACAGGGGGCTACTCTGGAAACACCATATATTTT. Amino acids: CASSLPTGGYSGNTIYF.

J is TRBJ1-1 and V is TRBV14; 11 nucleotides agree with TRBD1. This CDR3 has 15 residues. Trimming took 4 bases from V and 3 from J; bases not matched to a gene: 4. The germline CDR1 and CDR2 sequences are SGHDN and FVKESK. CDR3 nucleotide sequence: TGTGCCAGCAGCCTAAGGGGACAGGGGGACACTGAAGCTTTCTTT. It translates to CASSLRGQGDTEAFF.

V and J are TRBV7-3 and TRBJ1-6; D unresolved. This CDR3 comprises 14 residues. Germline V CDR1 and CDR2: SGHTA, FQGTGA. The V and J ends lost 2 bases and 3 bases respectively, with 5 bases between them. The CDR3 loop reads CASSLGNYNSPLHF. The CDR3 bases are TGTGCCAGCAGCTTAGGCAACTATAATTCACCCCTCCACTTT.

CDR3 coding DNA: TGTGCCAGCAGCTTCTGGACAGGGCGGCAAGAGCAGTACGTC. Residues: CASSFWTGRQEQYV. The genes are TRBV5-6 and TRBJ2-7; 8 bases are a match to TRBD1. Germline V gene sequence: CDR1 SGHDT, CDR2 YYEEEE. The CDR3 consists of 14 residues. The trim removed 2 bases at V and 7 bases at J, leaving 8 bases unmatched.